This is a list of T cell receptor beta chains from one sample in a study of blood T cell repertoires in COVID-19. The data were produced by immunoSEQ multiplex PCR, yet TCRdb's version contains in-frame clones alone and is incomplete. The sample records about 210,000 clones, roughly 80% being singletons. The source material was peripheral blood. These receptors were obtained from a woman of 80 years or more with COVID-19, enrolled during active disease. Both conserved end residues are part of each CDR3. D genes are given only for firm matches. Clone sizes are given selectively: once, few, many, or a class where the clone is expanded.

NA	TRBV5-1	NA	TRBJ2-3	CASSPPQNTDTQYF	TGCGCCAGCAGCCCCCCACAAAACACAGATACGCAGTATTTT
NA	TRBV5-5	NA	TRBJ1-1	CASSFGTSDTEAFF	TGTGCCAGCAGCTTCGGGACAAGCGACACTGAAGCTTTCTTT
NA	TRBV3-1/TRBV3-2	NA	TRBJ2-5	CASSHSGSGETQYF	TGTGCCAGCAGCCATTCAGGGAGCGGGGAGACCCAGTACTTC
NA	TRBV6-5	NA	TRBJ2-1	CASRPTRIGGNEQFF	TGTGCCAGCAGGCCAACGAGGATAGGGGGCAATGAGCAGTTCTTC
NA	TRBV7-9	TRBD2	TRBJ2-5	CASSSQRGGSETQYF	TGTGCCAGCAGCTCCCAGCGGGGGGGCTCGGAGACCCAGTACTTC
few	TRBV20-1	NA	TRBJ2-7	CSASSGDRPLEQYF	TGCAGTGCTAGTTCGGGGGACAGACCACTCGAGCAGTACTTC
NA	TRBV2	NA	TRBJ2-5	CASEQGWETQYF	TGTGCCAGCGAGCAGGGTTGGGAGACCCAGTACTTC
NA	TRBV19	NA	TRBJ1-2	CASSIRAGRNYGYTF	TGTGCCAGTAGTATCCGGGCCGGGAGGAACTATGGCTACACCTTC
NA	TRBV5-4	NA	TRBJ2-7	CASSLENTYEQYF	TGTGCCAGCAGTTTGGAAAATACCTACGAGCAGTACTTC
NA	TRBV19	TRBD1	TRBJ1-1	CASSIGRTGGNTEAFF	TGTGCCAGTAGTATTGGGAGGACAGGGGGGAACACTGAAGCTTTCTTT
NA	TRBV3-1/TRBV3-2	NA	TRBJ1-1	CASSQVGGSGKAFF	TGTGCCAGCAGCCAAGTCGGGGGGAGTGGGAAAGCTTTCTTT
NA	TRBV2	NA	TRBJ2-7	CASKTDRLTYEQYF	TGTGCCAGCAAAACGGACAGACTTACCTACGAGCAGTACTTC
few	TRBV5-1	NA	TRBJ1-5	CASSEGPSAQPQHF	TGCGCCAGCAGCGAAGGCCCGAGCGCTCAGCCCCAGCATTTT
NA	TRBV6-5	TRBD2	TRBJ2-7	CASHGGGGYEQYF	TGTGCCAGCCACGGGGGGGGAGGGTACGAGCAGTACTTC
NA	TRBV15	TRBD2	TRBJ2-1	CATSEGTTNEQFF	TGTGCCACCAGCGAGGGGACTACCAATGAGCAGTTCTTC
NA	TRBV5-1	TRBD2	TRBJ2-3	CASSPGTSGNTDTQYF	TGCGCCAGCAGCCCAGGGACTAGCGGGAACACAGATACGCAGTATTTT
NA	TRBV9	NA	TRBJ1-4	CASSVGAATNEKLFF	TGTGCCAGCAGCGTAGGTGCGGCGACTAATGAAAAACTGTTTTTT
NA	TRBV10-3	NA	TRBJ1-5	CAISAQGQTNQPQHF	TGTGCCATCAGTGCACAGGGACAAACTAATCAGCCCCAGCATTTT
many	TRBV11-2	TRBD1	TRBJ2-7	CASSLTGVEQYF	TGTGCCAGCAGTCTAACAGGGGTGGAGCAGTACTTC
NA	TRBV7-3	TRBD1	TRBJ2-1	CASSLQGWGEQFF	TGTGCCAGCAGCCTACAGGGGTGGGGTGAGCAGTTCTTC
NA	TRBV18	TRBD1	TRBJ1-2	CASSPRTGGDGYTF	TGTGCCAGCTCCCCGCGGACAGGGGGCGATGGCTACACCTTC